Below, 9 T cell receptor beta chains from the same sample are listed, as sequenced in a study of OX40 agonist ivuxolimab in advanced cancers. Libraries were constructed by the immunoSEQ multiplex PCR assay. TCRdb re-hosts the immuneACCESS table, in-frame sequences only. Its copies lack some clones; in the studies checked, an unresolved V gene accounts for under half of them, and the cause for the rest is not known. The sample table lists around 18,000 clones, over 55% of them with a count of one. The top ten clones comprise approximately 25% of the sample. Sequencing was performed on CD4+ or CD8+ T cells sorted from blood, taken in a trial of the OX40 agonist ivuxolimab. These receptors were obtained from an adult with an advanced solid tumor such as melanoma, head and neck, liver or kidney cancer.

The J gene is TRBJ2-1, the V gene TRBV27; 9 bases agree with TRBD1. CDR3 length: 16 amino acids. Looked up from germline, CDR1 is MNHEY and CDR2 is SMNVEV (reference sequence). Losses at the gene ends were 0 bases for V and 3 bases for J; bases not matched to a gene: 3. The CDR3 reads CASSLSGTGFYNEQFF. The CDR3, as DNA: TGTGCCAGCAGTTTATCGGGGACAGGGTTCTACAATGAGCAGTTCTTC.

CDR3 sequence (DNA): TGTGCCAGTAGTCCCAGTGCCGCAAGCACAGATACGCAGTATTTT. This translates into CASSPSAASTDTQYF. The chain employs TRBV19 and TRBJ2-3, with D unresolved. Germline V lookup: CDR1 LNHDA, CDR2 SQIVND (reference sequence). V gave up 5 bases and J gave up 0 bases, with 12 bases separating them. The CDR3 sequence is 15 residues long.

The chain employs TRBV18 and TRBJ1-1; 8 bases align to TRBD1. This CDR3 spans 15 amino acids. Germline CDR1 reads KGHSH; CDR2 reads LQKENI. J lost 0 bases, V lost 3 bases, and 3 bases had no gene match. The CDR3 DNA follows: TGTGCCAGCTCACCCGCGGACAGGGTGAACACTGAAGCTTTCTTT. Translation: CASSPADRVNTEAFF. Full variable domain (missing parts from reference TRBV18 and TRBJ1-1): NAGVMQNPRHLVRRRGQEARLRCSPMKGHSHVYWYRQLPEEGLKFMVYLQKENIIDESGMPKERFSAEFPKEGPSILRIQQVVRGDSAAYFCASSPADRVNTEAFFGQGTRLTVV.

The table lists this clone with a few counts. The chain has TRBV30 and TRBJ1-3; D is undetermined. Germline loops: CDR1 GTSNPN, CDR2 SVGIG (reference sequence). V was clipped by 0 bases and J by 0 bases, with 12 bases between them. CDR3 size: 16 residues. The CDR3 sequence: CAWSVNYSPSGNTIYF. The DNA for the CDR3 is TGTGCCTGGAGTGTTAACTACTCCCCCTCTGGAAACACCATATATTTT. The complete variable domain, with remaining parts taken from reference TRBV30 and TRBJ1-3, reads SQTIHQWPATLVQPVGSPLSLECTVEGTSNPNLYWYRQAAGRGLQLLFYSVGIGQISSEVPQNLSASRPQDRQFILSSKKLLLSDSGFYLCAWSVNYSPSGNTIYFGEGSWLTVV.

The chain joins TRBV6-6 to TRBJ1-2; maybe TRBD1 (5 bases). This CDR3 has 15 amino acids. The germline CDR1 and CDR2 sequences are MNHNY and SVGAGI (reference sequence). Trimming removed 4 bases at V and 1 base at J, with 13 bases between. This CDR3 is CASSLEGRDNYGYTF. CDR3 bases: TGTGCCAGCAGTTTAGAGGGACGGGATAACTATGGCTACACCTTC.

A note on this clone: Mismatch with germline at one junction end may stem from a read error. The chain combines TRBV5-3 with TRBJ2-7; unclear D gene. TRBV5-3 is classed as an ORF, of uncertain function. This CDR3 region has 13 residues. The CDR3 nucleotides read TGTGCCAGCAGCTTGGAAGGGTCCTACGAGCAGTACTTC. It codes for CASSLEGSYEQYF.

This clone was observed a few times. The V gene is TRBV19, the J gene TRBJ2-5; D remains ambiguous. CDR3 length: 13 amino acids. Trimming stripped 3 bases from V and 2 bases from J, with 7 bases between. Germline CDR1 LNHDA, CDR2 SQIVND (reference sequence). DNA for the CDR3: TGTGCCAGTAGTATTAGCCGGCAAGAGACCCAGTACTTC. Translating gives CASSISRQETQYF.

The J gene is TRBJ2-1, the V gene TRBV4-2; perhaps TRBD1 as D (6 bases). Germline CDR1 and CDR2: LGHNA and YNFKEQ. With 1 base removed from V and 9 bases from J, the gap between germline ends came to 16 bases. The CDR3 is 15 amino acids. CDR3 coding DNA: TGTGCCAGCAGCCAAGGTGGGGGCCCCGTAGTTGAGCAGTTCTTC. Translated, it gives CASSQGGGPVVEQFF.

The chain joins TRBV7-9 to TRBJ2-1; D is unresolved. Germline CDR1 SEHNR, CDR2 FQNEAQ (reference sequence). This CDR3 spans 16 amino acids. Trimming took 1 base from V and 0 from J, leaving 10 bases between them. As DNA, the CDR3 is TGTGCCAGCAGCTTAGAGGGCAGTGGCTCCTACAATGAGCAGTTCTTC. Translation gives CASSLEGSGSYNEQFF.